Sequencing of this T cell receptor beta chain was carried out in a study of CD8+ T cells in alopecia areata. Turning to the study itself: Those treated were given oral tofacitinib at 5 to 10 mg twice daily. Treatment ran 6 to 18 months, with 6 months of follow-up afterward.

RNA was extracted and reverse transcribed into cDNA as the sequencing template. The assay was immunoSEQ multiplex PCR, and TCRdb's table has in-frame clones only and misses some. This sample carries around 65,000 clones, 45% to 55% of them seen once, and the ten largest clones take about a sixth. This clone came up once. Germline assignment: CDR1 SGHRS and CDR2 YFSETQ. Trimming cost V 4 bases and J 6 bases; bases outside gene matches: 1. CDR3 length: 11 amino acids. Sequences were derived from CD8+ T cells sorted from blood, sampled at week 0. This chain uses TRBV5-1 with TRBJ2-7; 7 bases line up with TRBD2. The TCR was taken from a human donor with alopecia areata. CDR3 in amino acids: CASSPGGEQYF. Here the CDR3 DNA reads TGCGCCAGCAGCCCGGGGGGCGAGCAGTACTTC.